Listed here is a single T cell receptor beta chain. No cognate antigen has been identified for it. The record has no base qualities; no much larger clone is one base away. The data are from a study of CD8+ T cells in alopecia areata (dated by TCRdb to the late 2010s). Study-wide context: Treated patients were enrolled in an open-label pilot trial of oral tofacitinib at 5 to 10 mg twice daily for moderate-to-severe alopecia areata. Amplification of TCRbeta CDR3 regions was done by immunoSEQ multiplex PCR using 35 Vbeta forward primers and 13 Jbeta reverse primers. Scalp tissue and sorted CD4+ and CD8+ peripheral blood T cells from patchy and totalis/universalis alopecia areata patients and from healthy controls were covered by human TCRbeta sequencing. The study used high-throughput TCRbeta sequencing to examine T cell clonal expansion in alopecia areata, in both the C3H/HeJ mouse model and human patients. Biopsies were taken from tofacitinib-treated patients at baseline and again at 4 and 24 weeks into treatment, and several of those patients also had a later scalp biopsy. Scalp clonality was compared among normal scalp (n=4), patchy alopecia areata scalp (n=8), and alopecia totalis/universalis scalp (n=8). RNA was obtained with the PAXgene miRNA kit for fixed scalp, the miRNeasy kit for PBMCs, and the RNeasy kit for mouse skin. Tofacitinib was administered for 6 to 18 months, and 6 months of follow-up off drug were then conducted to assess delayed response and recurrence. General findings and caveats noted by the study authors: Unlike mouse skin, which is dominated by gammadelta T cells, normal human skin has resident alphabeta T cells that are also sequenced, and this complicates analysis of the scalp TCR repertoire. Lesional scalp, especially in alopecia totalis/universalis, showed higher clonality and more expanded CD8+ clones than normal scalp, suggesting antigenic drive. Shared TCR sequences between patients were less evident than in mice, which may be partly attributable to HLA diversity in the patient population.

Receptor amplification or capture employed the immunoSEQ multiplex PCR assay. For TCR sequencing, RNA was extracted from every sample and reverse transcribed into cDNA to serve as template. First-strand cDNA was synthesized using SuperScript III with a 2:1 mix of oligo-dT and random hexamers. A synthetic immune receptor repertoire was used to gauge amplification bias, and whatever bias remained was removed computationally. Per the source publication's procedure: After raw reads were preprocessed to remove errors, the CDR3 was defined following IMGT conventions as running from the conserved cysteine to phenylalanine. Clonality was computed as 1 minus the Shannon entropy, with the entropy normalized by log2 of the number of productive unique TCRs. Whether each scalp clone was CD4 or CD8 was inferred by checking scalp TCRbeta sequences against the CD4 and CD8 repertoires from sorted blood. The immuneACCESS repertoire file appears here via TCRdb, limited to in-frame rearrangements. These files lack a portion of the clones; in checked studies, under half of the deficit traces to unresolved V genes, and the cause of the others is not known. V, J and clone size reflect that table, while D and trimming were determined from the DNA. The sample table holds fewer than 150,000 clones, of which over 50% were seen once. Of the sample, less than 5.5% is held by the ten largest clones.

The CDR3 measures 11 amino acids from cysteine to phenylalanine. CDR3 DNA is the only sequence kept; it has 33 bases, read in frame from the first base. Per the germline V gene, SGHDN is the CDR1 and FVKESK is the CDR2. The V end loses 1 base and the J end loses 11 bases, and a stretch of 8 bases separates them. The meaning of the sample's time point label: baseline before oral tofacitinib. From alopecia areata patients, peripheral blood was collected along with lesional scalp punch biopsies. PBMCs were isolated by density centrifugation and stained for CD3, CD4 and CD8, and CD4+ and CD8+ T cells were sorted on a FACSAria.

The chain was built from TRBV14 and TRBJ2-5, with the D gene uncertain. This specimen consisted of CD4+ T cells sorted from blood, obtained at week 0. This TCR was recovered from a human donor with alopecia areata. The CDR3 protein sequence reads: CASSQGVSQYF. The nucleotide sequence reads as follows: TGTGCCAGCAGCCAAGGAGTATCACAGTACTTC.